The 28 T cell receptor beta chains reported below all come from one sample, sequenced in a study of memory CD4+ T cells and cytomegalovirus serostatus. Assay: immunoSEQ multiplex PCR; the TCRdb copy retains only in-frame clones and omits some. The sample records about 61,000 clones, 75% to 90% being singletons. Single viable CD3+CD4+CD8-CD45RO+ cells were sorted as the memory CD4+ T cells. Sequenced sample: memory CD4+ T cells from blood. These receptor sequences come from an adult in good health and CMV-seronegative.

Turning to this clone: The junction shows a germline mismatch at one end, possibly a read error. The chain employs TRBV20-1 and TRBJ2-7; D gene uncertain. The length of the CDR3 is 11 residues. The germline V gene has CDR1 DFQATT and CDR2 SNEGSKA (reference sequence). The CDR3 bases are TGCAGTGCTAACAGAGTCTACGAGCAGTGCTTC. Translation gives CSANRVYEQCF.

The chain carries TRBV30 and TRBJ1-2, with D uncertain. CDR1 GTSNPN and CDR2 SVGIG come from the germline V gene (reference sequence). V dropped 0 bases and J dropped 2 bases, with 7 bases sitting between them. The CDR3 spans 13 residues. CDR3 loop: CAWSVDGNYGYTF. The CDR3 DNA reads as TGTGCCTGGAGTGTAGACGGGAACTATGGCTACACCTTC.

The chain recombines TRBV7-3 with TRBJ2-2, with no clear D. The V end lost 5 bases, the J end lost 5 bases, and 9 bases lay between the germline ends. Per the germline V gene, CDR1 is SGHTA and CDR2 is FQGTGA. The CDR3 is 13 residues long. Here the CDR3 DNA reads TGTGCCAGCAGCCCCGGAGTTACCGGGGAGCTGTTTTTT. Residues: CASSPGVTGELFF.

The chain combines TRBV4-2 with TRBJ2-1, with 11 positions matching TRBD1. Looked up from germline, CDR1 is LGHNA and CDR2 is YNFKEQ. The CDR3 has 15 amino acids. Trimming at V came to 1 base and at J to 9 bases, leaving 5 bases not matched to a gene. As DNA, the CDR3 is TGTGCCAGCAGCCAAGGGACAGGGGGCCAGGGTGAGCAGTTCTTC. The encoded protein is CASSQGTGGQGEQFF.

CDR3 in amino acids: CASSASGGVGGEQFF. The CDR3 DNA is TGTGCCAGCAGCGCTAGCGGGGGGGTCGGAGGTGAGCAGTTCTTC. The chain joins TRBV9 to TRBJ2-1; 12 nucleotides line up with TRBD2. The trim removed 3 bases at V and 9 bases at J, leaving 7 bases unmatched. The germline V gene has CDR1 SGDLS and CDR2 YYNGEE. This CDR3 region has 15 residues.

The rearrangement links TRBV18 to TRBJ1-1; possibly TRBD1 for D (6 bases). Germline V lookup: CDR1 KGHSH, CDR2 LQKENI. The V end lost 4 bases, the J end lost 4 bases, and 13 bases lay between the germline ends. This CDR3 region has 14 residues. CDR3 in DNA: TGTGCCAGCTCACAAGGACAGCTTGGCACTGAAGCTTTCTTT. Encoded protein: CASSQGQLGTEAFF.

The chain links TRBV6-6 to TRBJ2-5; possibly TRBD2 for D (6 bases). Judging by the DNA end, TRBJ2-7 fits better; the J call may be wrong. The CDR3 loop spans 13 amino acids. Germline V CDR1 and CDR2: MNHNY, SVGAGI (reference sequence). CDR3 DNA sequence: TGTGCCAGCAGTAACCGGGAGACATACGAGCAGTACTTC. Its protein is CASSNRETYEQYF.

On this clone itself: An end of the junction differs from the germline gene, which may be a read error. This sequence joins TRBV7-9 and TRBJ2-1; 12 positions agree with TRBD2. This CDR3 is 12 amino acids long. Per the germline V gene, CDR1 is SEHNR and CDR2 is FQNEAQ (reference sequence). The CDR3 nucleotides read TGTGCCAGCAGCTCCCGACTAGCGGGAGTGATCTTC. Protein: CASSSRLAGVIF.

The rearrangement uses TRBV20-1 and TRBJ1-2; weak D call: TRBD1 (6 bases). Trimming stripped 7 bases from V and 8 bases from J, with 14 bases between. The germline V gene encodes CDR1 DFQATT and CDR2 SNEGSKA (reference sequence). The CDR3 consists of 11 residues. The CDR3 protein is CSGTAPRGYTF. CDR3 nucleotide sequence: TGCAGTGGGACAGCCCCTCGGGGCTACACCTTC.

This rearrangement joins TRBV5-4 to TRBJ1-2, with a tentative D call TRBD1 (6 bases). Germline-derived CDR1 and CDR2 are SGHNT and YYREEE (reference sequence). The germline V and J ends were trimmed by 0 bases and 8 bases, with 17 bases remaining between them. CDR3 length equals 15 residues. CDR3 amino acids: CASSLGSAGAVGYTF. CDR3 DNA: TGTGCCAGCAGCTTGGGAAGTGCGGGGGCGGTCGGCTACACCTTC.

This rearrangement joins TRBV2 to TRBJ1-2; 9 bases map to TRBD1. V shed 6 bases, J shed 0 bases, and the junction held 2 bases outside the gene matches. This CDR3 is 14 amino acids long. Germline CDR1 reads SNHLY; CDR2 reads FYNNEI. The CDR3 sequence is CASSGTGSNYGYTF. CDR3 nucleotide sequence: TGTGCCAGCAGCGGGACAGGGTCTAACTATGGCTACACCTTC.

This clone was detected only once. This sequence joins TRBV18 and TRBJ1-1; D possibly corresponds to TRBD1 (5 bases). This CDR3 is 14 amino acids long. Trimming took off 3 bases at V and 1 base at J, with 9 bases between the two ends. Per the germline V gene, CDR1 is KGHSH and CDR2 is LQKENI. The DNA for the CDR3 is TGTGCCAGCTCACCGGCAGGGAAGAACACTGAAGCTTTCTTT. This translates into CASSPAGKNTEAFF.

The rearrangement joins TRBV29-1 to TRBJ2-3, with D possibly matching TRBD1 (6 bases). This CDR3 contains 11 residues. Between the trimmed V and J ends, which lost 5 bases and 4 bases, there was a span of 7 bases. CDR1 and CDR2 from the germline V gene are SQVTM and ANQGSEA. The CDR3 region is CSVHRADTQYF. The CDR3 DNA follows: TGCAGCGTTCACAGGGCAGATACGCAGTATTTT.

The chain links TRBV6-6 to TRBJ1-1; D is unresolved. V was pared by 6 bases and J by 1 base, with 12 bases between. The CDR3 has 14 amino acids. Germline CDR1 MNHNY, CDR2 SVGAGI (reference sequence). The CDR3 protein is CASRESWGNTEAFF. CDR3 coding DNA: TGTGCCAGCAGAGAGAGTTGGGGGAACACTGAAGCTTTCTTT.

The rearrangement links TRBV5-8 to TRBJ2-1; maybe TRBD1 (5 bases). This CDR3 comprises 15 residues. Trimming left V 2 bases short and J 0 bases short, with 9 bases between. Per the germline V gene, CDR1 is SGHTS and CDR2 is YDEGEE. This CDR3 reads CASSFDSSSYNEQFF. The DNA for the CDR3 is TGTGCCAGCAGCTTTGACAGCAGCTCCTACAATGAGCAGTTCTTC.

Only one count was recorded for this clone. V is TRBV5-1 and J is TRBJ1-3; no definite D call. Germline values: CDR1 SGHRS, CDR2 YFSETQ. The V gene lost 4 bases and the J gene lost 0 bases, with 5 bases spanning the gap. CDR3 size: 13 residues. CDR3 DNA: TGCGCCAGCAGCCGCGACTCTGGAAACACCATATATTTT. This codes for CASSRDSGNTIYF. Full variable domain (remainder filled in from reference TRBV5-1 and TRBJ1-3): KAGVTQTPRYLIKTRGQQVTLSCSPISGHRSVSWYQQTPGQGLQFLFEYFSETQRNKGNFPGRFSGRQFSNSRSEMNVSTLELGDSALYLCASSRDSGNTIYFGEGSWLTVV.

The chain carries TRBV7-2 and TRBJ2-3; D gene ambiguous. From germline, CDR1 is SGHTA and CDR2 FQGNSA. Trimming stripped 5 bases from V and 15 bases from J, with 24 bases between. This CDR3 is 14 amino acids long. The DNA of the CDR3 is TGTGCCAGCAGCCCAACCCTCGGGCAACGGCGTCTATATTTT. It encodes CASSPTLGQRRLYF.

CDR3 sequence reads: CASSARGQGRYEQYF. CDR3 nucleotide sequence: TGTGCCAGCAGTGCAAGGGGACAGGGGAGGTACGAGCAGTACTTC. The V and J genes are TRBV6-1 and TRBJ2-7; 10 bases are shared with TRBD1. The V segment lost 4 bases and the J segment 4 bases; nucleotides outside the gene matches: 7. The germline V gene has CDR1 MNHNS and CDR2 SASEGT. The CDR3 spans 15 residues.

The chain combines TRBV7-2 with TRBJ1-6; a weak D match, TRBD1 (6 bases). The germline gives CDR1 SGHTA, CDR2 FQGNSA. V shed 4 bases and J shed 9 bases, with 16 bases lying between them. This CDR3 is 15 amino acids long. CDR3 bases: TGTGCCAGCAGCTCGGTTCAGGGGAGGGTTTCACCCCTCCACTTT. Translated: CASSSVQGRVSPLHF.

This clone was detected a few times. This chain uses TRBV25-1 with TRBJ1-1; unclear D gene. Germline V gene lookup returns CDR1 MGHDK and CDR2 SYGVNS. The germline V and J ends were trimmed by 2 bases and 5 bases, with 12 bases remaining between them. The CDR3 sequence is 14 residues long. CDR3 in DNA: TGTGCCAGCAGTGAAATCGGGGTAGAAACTGAAGCTTTCTTT. Translated: CASSEIGVETEAFF.

This clone has a single count. The chain is built from TRBV5-1 and TRBJ2-5, with D unclear. Looked up from germline, CDR1 is SGHRS and CDR2 is YFSETQ. The CDR3 is 12 amino acids. The V end lost 0 bases, the J end lost 2 bases, and 2 bases lay between the germline ends. The CDR3 DNA is TGCGCCAGCAGCTTGGGACAAGAGACCCAGTACTTC. Encoded protein: CASSLGQETQYF. The variable domain in full, completed from reference TRBV5-1 and TRBJ2-5, reads KAGVTQTPRYLIKTRGQQVTLSCSPISGHRSVSWYQQTPGQGLQFLFEYFSETQRNKGNFPGRFSGRQFSNSRSEMNVSTLELGDSALYLCASSLGQETQYFGPGTRLLVL.

The gene calls are TRBV15 and TRBJ1-2; D is unresolved. Trimming took 3 bases from V and 2 from J, leaving 10 bases between them. The CDR3 extends over 14 amino acids. Germline values: CDR1 LNHNV, CDR2 YYDKDF (reference sequence). CDR3 sequence reads: CATSSLTENYGYTF. The CDR3 nucleotides read TGTGCCACCAGCAGCCTGACGGAGAACTATGGCTACACCTTC.

This chain links TRBV6-1 with TRBJ1-5; 7 bases align to TRBD1. This CDR3 has 13 residues. Germline CDR1 is MNHNS and CDR2 is SASEGT. J lost 7 bases, V lost 3 bases, and 3 bases had no gene match. The CDR3 DNA is TGTGCCAGCAGTGACAGGACAGGCCAGCCCCAGCATTTT. Translation gives CASSDRTGQPQHF.

This clone was detected once. V usage is TRBV5-1 and J usage is TRBJ2-6; maybe TRBD1 (6 bases). Germline CDR1 SGHRS, CDR2 YFSETQ. V was shortened by 0 bases and J by 0 bases, with 13 bases between the two germline ends. The CDR3 loop spans 18 amino acids. The CDR3 region has the DNA TGCGCCAGCAGCTTGGTGGGGACAATTTCCTCTGGGGCCAACGTCCTGACTTTC. Translated: CASSLVGTISSGANVLTF.

The chain combines TRBV5-1 with TRBJ2-7, with 12 bases fitting TRBD2. With 0 bases clipped from V and 4 bases from J, the junction kept 8 bases outside the gene matches. The CDR3 is 17 residues long. CDR1 and CDR2 (germline): SGHRS, YFSETQ. In nucleotides, the CDR3 is TGCGCCAGCAGCTTGGAGACTAGCGGGAGTCTCACGTACGAGCAGTACTTC. Amino acids: CASSLETSGSLTYEQYF.

The chain carries TRBV9 and TRBJ1-5; tentatively, D is TRBD1 (5 bases). V shed 3 bases and J shed 2 bases, with 9 bases lying between them. This CDR3 has 14 residues. The germline gives CDR1 SGDLS, CDR2 YYNGEE. The CDR3 DNA is TGTGCCAGCAGCGGTGGGGGTGGCAATCAGCCCCAGCATTTT. Amino acid sequence: CASSGGGGNQPQHF.

The CDR3 sequence is CASSSGLAGGADTQYF. CDR3 nucleotide sequence: TGCGCCAGCAGCTCAGGGCTAGCGGGAGGAGCAGATACGCAGTATTTT. The chain has TRBV5-1 and TRBJ2-3; 11 bases agree with TRBD2. Germline CDR1 is SGHRS and CDR2 is YFSETQ. V shed 3 bases, J shed 4 bases, and the junction held 7 bases outside the gene matches. CDR3 length equals 16 residues.

The chain has TRBV5-6 and TRBJ1-4; D is possibly TRBD1 (6 bases). Trimming cost V 4 bases and J 5 bases, with 12 bases left between them. CDR3 size: 14 residues. Germline CDR1 is SGHDT and CDR2 is YYEEEE. CDR3: CASSHRVVNEKLFF. CDR3 nucleotides: TGTGCCAGCAGCCACAGGGTGGTAAATGAAAAACTGTTTTTT.